One sample yielded the 15 T cell receptor beta chains listed below, sequenced in a study of T cells expressing NK-cell markers. After re-calling the 5' RACE reads, TCRdb lists one entry per CDR3 protein, DNA absent. The table lists 140,000 or so distinct CDR3 sequences, with approximately 12% in the top ten. Specimen: blood T cells: a sorted CD56 or NKG2C T cell subset, CD4+ or CD8+ T cells, or bulk PBMC T cells (not recorded which). The receptors were sampled from a man between 18 and 29 years old in good health.

The chain carries TRBV12-3 or TRBV12-4 and TRBJ2-1; TCRdb's assignment of TRBD1 cannot be checked, as there is no DNA. This CDR3 is 19 amino acids long. The CDR3 reads CATLNRDRGYPGRGDEQFF.

The rearrangement links TRBV4-3 to TRBJ2-6; the TCRdb call, TRBD1, lacks DNA for checking. Per the germline V gene, CDR1 is LGHNA and CDR2 is YSLEER. There are 17 residues in the CDR3. The CDR3 spells CASSQDIRGAGANVLTF.

The rearrangement uses TRBV7-6 and TRBJ2-3. Germline CDR1 and CDR2: SGHVS and FNYEAQ. CDR3 length: 15 residues. The CDR3 protein is CASSLVASSGDTQYF.

J is TRBJ1-1 and V is TRBV12-3 or TRBV12-4; TCRdb names TRBD1, which stays unverified in the absence of DNA. The CDR3 extends over 15 amino acids. The CDR3 protein is CASSSLPGTGEAAFF.

The gene calls are TRBV12-3 or TRBV12-4 and TRBJ2-1; TCRdb reports TRBD2, a call that lacks DNA to check it against. The CDR3 runs 13 residues. This chain's CDR3 is CASTPGLVLEQFF.

J is TRBJ2-1 and V is TRBV11-1; there is no DNA to check the TCRdb D call of TRBD2. The CDR3 runs 18 residues. Germline V lookup: CDR1 SGHAT, CDR2 FQDESV (reference sequence). The CDR3 sequence is CASSPGGPPTVRWGEQFF.

This sequence joins TRBV9 and TRBJ1-3. CDR3 length: 15 residues. Looked up from germline, CDR1 is SGDLS and CDR2 is YYNGEE. The chain's CDR3 is CASSVDRSSGNTIYF.

The chain combines TRBV5-1 with TRBJ2-1. The CDR3 covers 16 residues. Germline CDR1 reads SGHRS; CDR2 reads YFSETQ. Here the CDR3 reads CASSLGVGDSYNEQFF. The full variable domain, with the rest looked up from reference TRBV5-1 and TRBJ2-1, is KAGVTQTPRYLIKTRGQQVTLSCSPISGHRSVSWYQQTPGQGLQFLFEYFSETQRNKGNFPGRFSGRQFSNSRSEMNVSTLELGDSALYLCASSLGVGDSYNEQFFGPGTRLTVL.

This chain links TRBV6-1 with TRBJ2-5; TCRdb reports TRBD2, a call that lacks DNA to check it against. The germline gives CDR1 MNHNS, CDR2 SASEGT. CDR3 length: 15 residues. CDR3 residues: CASSQDSGSWETQYF.

The chain has TRBV5-8 and TRBJ2-1. Germline CDR1 SGHTS, CDR2 YDEGEE. There are 16 residues in the CDR3. The CDR3 sequence: CASSLSSSGPYNEQFF.

The genes are TRBV5-5 and TRBJ2-7. There are 13 residues in the CDR3. Germline CDR1 and CDR2: SGHKS and YYEKEE (reference sequence). The CDR3 spells CASSWDLSYEQYF. Supplemented by reference TRBV5-5 and TRBJ2-7, the full variable domain reads DAGVTQSPTHLIKTRGQQVTLRCSPISGHKSVSWYQQVLGQGPQFIFQYYEKEERGRGNFPDRFSARQFPNYSSELNVNALLLGDSALYLCASSWDLSYEQYFGPGTRLTVT.

This sequence joins TRBV14 and TRBJ2-3; absent DNA, TCRdb's TRBD2 call cannot be checked. The CDR3 has 16 residues. CDR1 is SGHDN and CDR2 is FVKESK in the germline V gene. The CDR3 region is CASSPQIGGIADTQYF.

The chain uses TRBV7-3 and TRBJ2-1; TCRdb outputs TRBD2, but without DNA this stays unchecked. Germline-derived CDR1 and CDR2 are SGHTA and FQGTGA. The CDR3 is made up of 18 amino acids. CDR3 protein: CASSFRWEGLSSYNEQFF.

V and J are TRBV9 and TRBJ2-5; TCRdb proposes TRBD2, but this gene call is untestable without DNA. This CDR3 has 18 residues. The germline V gene has CDR1 SGDLS and CDR2 YYNGEE. The CDR3 protein is CASSAPRQVGGRRETQYF.

The gene calls are TRBV6-1 and TRBJ2-1. Per germline, CDR1 MNHNS and CDR2 SASEGT. The length of the CDR3 is 12 residues. The CDR3 is CASEISSNEQFF.